These 18 T cell receptor beta chains came from one sample sequenced in a study of T-cell reconstitution after alpha-beta-depleted transplantation in children. The authors prepared the TCRbeta library with unique molecular identifiers. One entry per CDR3 protein results from TCRdb running MiXCR on the PCR reads. The profile shows 19,000 or so distinct CDR3 sequences, approximately 13% of them singletons. Source: PBMCs, mostly from graft donor cells, taken 60 days after TCRalphabeta/CD19-depleted stem cell transplant. Every receptor here comes from a female patient between 2 and 15 years old who had a stem cell transplant for congenital amegakaryocytic thrombocytopenia, so the T cells may come from the graft donor.

There are many counts of this clonotype. The rearrangement links TRBV5-1 to TRBJ1-1; D is ambiguous. The V end lost 3 bases, the J end lost 1 base, and 13 bases lay between the germline ends. The CDR3 consists of 15 residues. The germline V gene encodes CDR1 SGHRS and CDR2 YFSETQ. CDR3 region: CASSSGGQRNTEAFF. The CDR3, as DNA: TGCGCCAGCAGCTCGGGTGGGCAAAGGAACACTGAAGCTTTCTTT. Using reference TRBV5-1 and TRBJ1-1 for the parts outside the CDR3, the full variable domain is KAGVTQTPRYLIKTRGQQVTLSCSPISGHRSVSWYQQTPGQGLQFLFEYFSETQRNKGNFPGRFSGRQFSNSRSEMNVSTLELGDSALYLCASSSGGQRNTEAFFGQGTRLTVV.

This clonotype was seen many times. V and J are TRBV20-1 and TRBJ2-1, with D maybe TRBD2 (6 bases). Trimming pared 3 bases from V and 10 bases from J, leaving 28 bases between. The CDR3 extends over 17 amino acids. Germline V gene sequence: CDR1 DFQATT, CDR2 SNEGSKA (reference sequence). In DNA, the CDR3 is TGCAGTGCTAGGGCCAGATCGGGGGAGAAAAGTTTAGGCGAGCAGTTCTTC. Its protein product is CSARARSGEKSLGEQFF.

At least ten counts were recorded for this clonotype. This rearrangement joins TRBV6-1 to TRBJ2-7; 9 bases are shared with TRBD2. The junction had 1 base not matched to a gene; V was cut back by 1 base and J by 0 bases. The V gene's germline CDR1 is MNHNS and CDR2 SASEGT. The CDR3 runs 15 residues. The CDR3 DNA reads TGTGCCAGCAGTGAAGGTAGCGGGAGCTCCTACGAGCAGTACTTC. Translated: CASSEGSGSSYEQYF.

This clonotype has ten or more counts. V and J are TRBV7-9 and TRBJ2-7; 10 bases align to TRBD1. Per the germline V gene, CDR1 is SEHNR and CDR2 is FQNEAQ (reference sequence). The CDR3 sequence is 16 residues long. The junction had 8 bases not matched to a gene; V was cut back by 4 bases and J by 2 bases. CDR3 bases: TGTGCCAGCAGCTCGCCGTCGGGACAGGGGACCTACGAGCAGTACTTC. Amino acids: CASSSPSGQGTYEQYF.

This chain uses TRBV7-2 with TRBJ1-2, with 7 bases matching TRBD1. The CDR3 runs to 16 residues. Germline V gene sequence: CDR1 SGHTA, CDR2 FQGNSA. Germline trimming cut 4 bases from V and 3 bases from J; bases unmatched to any gene: 11. The CDR3 nucleotides are TGTGCCAGCAGCTCCCTCACCGGGGACAGTTACTATGGCTACACCTTC. This sequence encodes CASSSLTGDSYYGYTF.

This clonotype showed up many times. The chain carries TRBV25-1 and TRBJ1-5; 7 bases fit TRBD1. The CDR3 totals 16 residues. J gave up 4 bases and V 2 bases, and 8 bases lay outside the gene matches. Germline assignment: CDR1 MGHDK and CDR2 SYGVNS. The CDR3 spells CASSEGSAGGNQPQHF. DNA for the CDR3: TGTGCCAGCAGTGAAGGTTCGGCAGGGGGGAATCAGCCCCAGCATTTT.

There are many counts of this clonotype. V and J are TRBV9 and TRBJ2-5; D is undetermined. Trimming stripped 9 bases from V and 7 bases from J, with 10 bases between. The CDR3 contains 10 residues. Germline V lookup: CDR1 SGDLS, CDR2 YYNGEE. CDR3 bases: TGTGCCAACGACGTGCCGACCCAGTACTTC. It codes for CANDVPTQYF. The full variable domain, its missing parts supplied by reference TRBV9 and TRBJ2-5, is DSGVTQTPKHLITATGQRVTLRCSPRSGDLSVYWYQQSLDQGLQFLIQYYNGEERAKGNILERFSAQQFPDLHSELNLSSLELGDSALYFCANDVPTQYFGPGTRLLVL.

This clonotype has ten or more counts. V usage is TRBV4-1 and J usage is TRBJ2-7; 7 positions agree with TRBD2. Germline CDR1 MGHRA, CDR2 YSYEKL. This CDR3 comprises 13 residues. J was trimmed by 5 bases and V by 1 base; bases with no gene match: 2. The CDR3 nucleotides are TGCGCCAGCAGCCAAGTGGGGGGGAACGAGCAGTACTTC. It is translated as CASSQVGGNEQYF.

This clonotype was observed many times. V gene TRBV25-1 combines with J gene TRBJ2-1; 9 bases align to TRBD2. The CDR3 consists of 16 residues. The junction had 13 bases not matched to a gene; V was cut back by 6 bases and J by 7 bases. The germline CDR1 and CDR2 sequences are MGHDK and SYGVNS. The CDR3: CASSGSLAGGLNEQFF. The CDR3, as DNA: TGTGCCAGCAGCGGGAGCCTCGCGGGAGGGTTAAATGAGCAGTTCTTC. Variable domain in full (rest from reference TRBV25-1 and TRBJ2-1): EADIYQTPRYLVIGTGKKITLECSQTMGHDKMYWYQQDPGMELHLIHYSYGVNSTEKGDLSSESTVSRIRTEHFPLTLESARPSHTSQYLCASSGSLAGGLNEQFFGPGTRLTVL.

The sample holds many counts of this clonotype. The chain recombines TRBV5-5 with TRBJ2-4, with D possibly being TRBD1 (5 bases). Germline-derived CDR1 and CDR2 are SGHKS and YYEKEE (reference sequence). Trimming took off 4 bases at V and 5 bases at J, with 10 bases between the two ends. This CDR3 contains 13 residues. The CDR3 DNA reads as TGTGCCAGCAGCCTCGACAGACAAAACATTCAGTACTTC. Its protein product is CASSLDRQNIQYF.

The chain uses TRBV30 and TRBJ1-3; 7 nucleotides line up with TRBD1. V gave up 4 bases and J gave up 4 bases; unmatched junction bases: 1. This CDR3 contains 12 residues. The V gene's germline CDR1 is GTSNPN and CDR2 SVGIG (reference sequence). CDR3 loop: CAWKDRGNTIYF. CDR3 bases: TGTGCCTGGAAGGACAGGGGAAACACCATATATTTT.

This clonotype was seen at least ten times. This chain links TRBV11-1 with TRBJ2-2, with D perhaps matching TRBD2 (7 bases). CDR3 length equals 20 residues. CDR1 and CDR2 from the germline V gene are SGHAT and FQDESV (reference sequence). The ends were cut back, 4 bases at V and 6 bases at J, with 30 bases in the middle. As DNA, the CDR3 is TGTGCCAGCAGCTCTATCTTCGTCGGGGGGCGAATTGGTTACGCCGGGGAGCTGTTTTTT. Encoded protein: CASSSIFVGGRIGYAGELFF.

This clonotype has at least ten counts. V gene TRBV9 combines with J gene TRBJ1-1; no definite D call. The CDR3 has 14 residues. V lost 2 bases and J 2 bases, leaving 10 bases between the germline ends. CDR1 is SGDLS, CDR2 YYNGEE, per germline. The CDR3 DNA reads as TGTGCCAGCAGCGTTGGCAGGTTCAACACTGAAGCTTTCTTT. This codes for CASSVGRFNTEAFF.

This clonotype showed up many times. The genes are TRBV25-1 and TRBJ2-1, with no clear D. There are 15 residues in the CDR3. With 3 bases removed from V and 0 bases from J, the gap between germline ends came to 9 bases. Germline values: CDR1 MGHDK, CDR2 SYGVNS. This CDR3 is CASSDLRVSYNEQFF. The CDR3, as DNA: TGTGCCAGCAGTGATCTCCGGGTCTCCTACAATGAGCAGTTCTTC.

This clonotype was found many times. J is TRBJ2-2 and V is TRBV5-1, with 11 bases fitting TRBD2. The CDR3 loop spans 15 amino acids. V lost 7 bases to trimming and J lost 3 bases; unmatched junction nucleotides: 5. The V gene's germline CDR1 is SGHRS and CDR2 YFSETQ. Here the CDR3 DNA reads TGCGCCAGCGGAAATAGCGGGAGGGACACCGGGGAGCTGTTTTTT. Translation: CASGNSGRDTGELFF.

This clonotype was detected ten times or more. V is TRBV18 and J is TRBJ2-2; D assignment may be TRBD1 or TRBD2 (5 bases each). CDR1 is KGHSH and CDR2 is LQKENI in the germline V gene. Trimming left V 8 bases short and J 9 bases short, with 19 bases between. CDR3 size: 14 residues. In DNA, the CDR3 is TGTGCCAGCCGAACCCTGGGACCGGCTAGGGAGCTGTTTTTT. Protein: CASRTLGPARELFF.

This chain connects TRBV14 to TRBJ2-5; TRBD2 aligns across 10 bases. Germline assignment: CDR1 SGHDN and CDR2 FVKESK. V lost 4 bases and J lost 5; bases outside the gene matches: 28. This CDR3 is built from 22 residues. The CDR3: CASSRSGPNLAGGRVRWETQYF. The DNA for the CDR3 is TGTGCCAGCAGCCGTTCCGGCCCCAACTTAGCGGGAGGCCGAGTTCGATGGGAGACCCAGTACTTC. The full variable domain, completed using reference TRBV14 and TRBJ2-5, is EAGVTQFPSHSVIEKGQTVTLRCDPISGHDNLYWYRRVMGKEIKFLLHFVKESKQDESGMPNNRFLAERTGGTYSTLKVQPAELEDSGVYFCASSRSGPNLAGGRVRWETQYFGPGTRLLVL.

This clonotype was counted many times. The chain joins TRBV20-1 to TRBJ2-2; D is unclear. Trimming took 2 bases from V and 7 from J, leaving 5 bases between them. The CDR3 consists of 11 residues. From germline, CDR1 is DFQATT and CDR2 SNEGSKA (reference sequence). As DNA, the CDR3 is TGCAGTGCTAGAAAGGGCGGGGAGCTGTTTTTT. Encoded protein: CSARKGGELFF.